Shown below are 13 T cell receptor beta chains from a single sample sequenced in a study of blood T cell repertoires in COVID-19. The repertoire was sequenced with immunoSEQ multiplex PCR; TCRdb's copy has only in-frame clones and lacks some. The table shows tens of thousands of clones, with 93% occurring only once. The sample taken for sequencing was peripheral blood. The origin of the receptors is a human donor in a cohort sampled during active COVID-19.

The chain recombines TRBV9 with TRBJ1-1; D gene unclear. Germline values: CDR1 SGDLS, CDR2 YYNGEE. Trimming left V 2 bases short and J 7 bases short, with 15 bases between. The CDR3 has 14 residues. CDR3 DNA sequence: TGTGCCAGCAGCGTTGTTCGTGGGCAGGTTGAAGCTTTCTTT. This encodes CASSVVRGQVEAFF.

The V gene is TRBV6-5, the J gene TRBJ2-7; 7 bases align to TRBD1. This CDR3 is 14 amino acids long. The junction had 10 bases not matched to a gene; V was cut back by 9 bases and J by 2 bases. Germline-derived CDR1 and CDR2 are MNHEY and SVGAGI. In nucleotides, the CDR3 is TGTGCCAGTGAAATACAGGGGAATACCTACGAGCAGTACTTC. Translating gives CASEIQGNTYEQYF.

The genes are TRBV14 and TRBJ2-7; D is unclear. V shed 6 bases and J shed 5 bases, with 5 bases lying between them. Germline lookup yields CDR1 SGHDN and CDR2 FVKESK. The CDR3 runs 10 residues. CDR3 coding DNA: TGTGCCAGCAGATATAACGAGCAGTACTTC. This gives the protein CASRYNEQYF.

The chain links TRBV23-1 to TRBJ2-1; tentative D call: TRBD2 (5 bases). TRBV23-1 is marked as an open reading frame, function uncertain. This CDR3 has 15 amino acids. The V and J ends lost 9 bases and 0 bases respectively, with 15 bases between them. This chain's CDR3 is CARPGSGCSYNEQFF. CDR3 nucleotide sequence: TGCGCCAGGCCGGGGTCGGGCTGCTCCTACAATGAGCAGTTCTTC.

This clone is a singleton in its sample. CDR3: CASSMTSGSGVDTQYF. CDR3 DNA sequence: TGTGCCAGTAGTATGACTAGCGGGAGCGGGGTGGATACGCAGTATTTT. The chain combines TRBV19 with TRBJ2-3, with TRBD2 identical over 12 bases. This CDR3 has 16 amino acids. Germline CDR1 reads LNHDA; CDR2 reads SQIVND (reference sequence). Germline trimming cut 3 bases from V and 6 bases from J; bases unmatched to any gene: 7.

The chain employs TRBV6-5 and TRBJ2-7; no clear D. Trimming pared 7 bases from V and 7 bases from J, leaving 11 bases between. This CDR3 spans 11 amino acids. Per germline, CDR1 MNHEY and CDR2 SVGAGI. The CDR3 here is CASTSLREQYF. The CDR3 coding sequence is TGTGCCAGCACCTCTTTGAGGGAGCAGTACTTC.

The V and J genes are TRBV25-1 and TRBJ1-4; TRBD1 might be the D (6 bases). Looked up from germline, CDR1 is MGHDK and CDR2 is SYGVNS. The CDR3 consists of 13 residues. V was shortened by 6 bases and J by 8 bases, with 13 bases between the two germline ends. The CDR3 DNA follows: TGTGCCAGCAGCAGGGGATGGGTGGAAAAACTGTTTTTT. Translating it yields CASSRGWVEKLFF.

This sequence joins TRBV10-3 and TRBJ1-1, with D maybe TRBD1 (6 bases). Trimming stripped 4 bases from V and 7 bases from J, with 7 bases between. The CDR3 has 11 amino acids. Germline V gene data show CDR1 as ENHRY and CDR2 as SYGVKD. CDR3 region: CAISAGVEAFF. Here the CDR3 DNA reads TGTGCCATCAGTGCAGGGGTTGAAGCTTTCTTT.

This sequence joins TRBV7-9 and TRBJ2-1, with D possibly being TRBD1 (5 bases). V was shortened by 6 bases and J by 12 bases, with 12 bases between the two germline ends. This CDR3 contains 11 residues. Germline CDR1 and CDR2: SEHNR and FQNEAQ (reference sequence). CDR3 in DNA: TGTGCCAGCAGGTACCCTAGGGGGCAGTTCTTC. Residues: CASRYPRGQFF.

The CDR3 DNA reads TGTGCCAGCAGCTCTAGCATGGATCCAGATACGCAGTATTTT. This encodes CASSSSMDPDTQYF. This chain links TRBV6-5 with TRBJ2-3, with a possible D match to TRBD2 (5 bases). The V gene lost 6 bases and the J gene lost 4 bases, with 14 bases spanning the gap. This CDR3 is built from 14 residues. Looked up from germline, CDR1 is MNHEY and CDR2 is SVGAGI.

This chain links TRBV15 with TRBJ2-1; 11 bases agree with TRBD1. The CDR3 has 14 amino acids. J lost 6 bases, V lost 6 bases, and 4 bases had no gene match. Germline V CDR1 and CDR2: LNHNV, YYDKDF (reference sequence). The CDR3 coding sequence is TGTGCCACCAGGCTGGACAGGGGGCCCAATGAGCAGTTCTTC. It specifies CATRLDRGPNEQFF.

The gene calls are TRBV30 and TRBJ2-1, with a tentative D call TRBD1 (5 bases). Germline values: CDR1 GTSNPN, CDR2 SVGIG (reference sequence). The CDR3 has 15 amino acids. The V gene lost 0 bases and the J gene lost 3 bases, with 12 bases spanning the gap. The CDR3 DNA reads TGTGCCTGGAGTGTAACAGGTACGGGCTACAATGAGCAGTTCTTC. Translation gives CAWSVTGTGYNEQFF.

The chain has TRBV28 and TRBJ1-2; possibly TRBD1 for D (5 bases). CDR1 and CDR2 from the germline V gene are MDHEN and SYDVKM. V was trimmed by 3 bases and J by 5 bases, leaving 10 bases between them. CDR3 size: 13 residues. The CDR3 here is CASSFRRGYGYTF. In nucleotides, the CDR3 is TGTGCCAGCAGTTTTCGACGGGGGTATGGCTACACCTTC.